The 3 T cell receptor beta chains in this list originate from one sample, sequenced in a study of control samples from healthy donors and cancer patients. Measured with immunoSEQ multiplex PCR; TCRdb has only the in-frame clones, and not every one. The sample carries about 50,000 clones, about 95% recorded once. Sequencing was done on a sample of blood. These receptors originate from a young man in good health.

The chain joins TRBV5-4 to TRBJ1-2, with 8 bases lining up with TRBD1. The V and J ends lost 5 bases and 1 base, in that order; junction bases with no gene match: 13. CDR1 SGHNT and CDR2 YYREEE come from the germline V gene (reference sequence). The CDR3 is made up of 17 amino acids. This CDR3 reads CASSVLGQGAINYGYTF. The CDR3 DNA reads TGTGCCAGCAGTGTGCTAGGACAGGGAGCGATTAACTATGGCTACACCTTC.

The chain joins TRBV15 to TRBJ2-1; maybe TRBD2 (6 bases). CDR3 size: 13 residues. CDR1 LNHNV and CDR2 YYDKDF come from the germline V gene (reference sequence). Trimming cost V 4 bases and J 9 bases, with 13 bases left between them. The CDR3 nucleotides are TGTGCCACCAGCACCGTGACTAGGACTGAGCAGTTCTTC. The encoded protein is CATSTVTRTEQFF.

Comment on this clone: No conserved phenylalanine or tryptophan is present at the end of the CDR3, so a read error is the likely explanation. The limits of the CDR3 on the DNA are not certain, so only TCRdb's listed CDR3 is given. The chain combines TRBV7-9 with TRBJ2-7; no check of the table's D call, TRBD1, against the DNA was made. The germline V gene has CDR1 SEHNR and CDR2 FQNEAQ (reference sequence). The CDR3 is 9 residues long, ends included. The CDR3 reads CASSLQGKG.